This TCR beta chain stems from a study of blood T cells in healthy people across ages. With a J-beta primer mix and a sample-barcoded 5' primer, a second PCR ran roughly 6 to 12 cycles. MiXCR was run by TCRdb on the 5' RACE reads, yielding one entry per CDR3 protein. The sample lists about 930,000 distinct CDR3 sequences, about 28% occurring once. Germline loops: CDR1 SGHKS, CDR2 YYEKEE (reference sequence). This CDR3 has 15 residues. The ends were cut back, 4 bases at V and 0 bases at J, with 11 bases in the middle. Samples had at least 6.5 million PBMCs isolated from them. Separately, the same data were catalogued under a study of T cells of mothers and their children. Per that paper: Several million TCR beta reads per child versus over 9.5 million per mother. Regardless of relatedness, pairs show thymic selection shaping TCR recombination output in a similar manner.

The sequence was obtained from a middle-aged woman in good health. The chain uses TRBV5-5 and TRBJ1-5; D remains unclear. Sequencing was done on a sample of blood. The CDR3 sequence is CASSTDSFSNQPQHF. In DNA form, the CDR3 reads TGTGCCAGCAGCACCGACTCCTTTAGCAATCAGCCCCAGCATTTT.